The TCR beta chain described here comes from a study of long-term antiretroviral therapy in people with HIV. Whole-study results and caveats: The repertoire was dominated at all time points by clones expanded before ART. Transplant donor controls retained higher diversity, though diversity increased after ART.

Germline V lookup: CDR1 SQVTM, CDR2 ANQGSEA. V shed 7 bases and J shed 4 bases, with 14 bases lying between them. This CDR3 contains 12 residues. Running of the v3.0 immunoSEQ assay took place at survey level. Profiling relied on immunoSEQ multiplex PCR, and the TCRdb table lists in-frame clones only, not all of them. The data hold tens of thousands of clones, with 65% to 90% observed a single time. To note about this clone: Antigen specificity is unknown.

This TCR was recovered from a woman aged 18-30 years with HIV. This rearrangement joins TRBV29-1 to TRBJ2-7; D might be TRBD2 (6 bases). Sequences were derived from unsorted PBMCs, sampled just before starting antiretroviral therapy. The CDR3 sequence is CSAQGLEYEQYF. CDR3 nucleotides: TGCAGCGCCCAGGGACTTGAATACGAGCAGTACTTC.